This T cell receptor (beta chain) was profiled in a study of Graves' ophthalmopathy and Graves' hyperthyroidism (dated by TCRdb to about 2018). Study-wide context: Peripheral blood was collected before any treatment was given, at the time of initial diagnosis. Following sample collection, hyperthyroidism patients were given methimazole at a starting dose of 30 mg daily, and ophthalmopathy patients were given high-dose intravenous methylprednisolone. The study used TCR beta repertoire signatures to distinguish Graves' ophthalmopathy from Graves' hyperthyroidism and to predict progression to ophthalmopathy. A discovery set of about a hundred patients (around 45 ophthalmopathy, around 57 stable hyperthyroidism) was enrolled to explore V-J signatures distinguishing ophthalmopathy from hyperthyroidism. In total, 135 blood samples were TCR-sequenced: 40 to 45 ophthalmopathy, roughly 77 hyperthyroidism and roughly 17 hyperthyroidism-to-ophthalmopathy patients. An independent validation cohort comprised fewer than 20 hyperthyroidism patients and some 16 patients who later progressed from hyperthyroidism to ophthalmopathy. In five to seven hyperthyroidism patients, T-cell repertoires of thyroid tissue and blood were compared.

General conclusions and limits of the study: Ophthalmopathy was separated from stable hyperthyroidism by the 13-signature model with about 88% sensitivity and 81% to 83% specificity in cross-validation and with 80%/75% in the test set. In validation, the model predicted ophthalmopathy progression with about 70% sensitivity and about 77% specificity; roughly eleven predicted patients were CT-confirmed with GO in a median of approximately 6.2 months. Sample size was not statistically predetermined, and group allocation was not concealed from the investigators. Most expanded thyroid clonotypes with a frequency above 0.001 also appeared in blood, which suggests that blood repertoires may reflect the immune response in the thyroid.

The table lists this clonotype with a few counts. The antigen this receptor binds is unknown. Qualities for individual bases were not recorded, and no much larger clone is one base off. Ends trimmed: V by 2 bases, J by 2 bases; bases unmatched to a gene: 10. Reading the germline V gene gives CDR1 SGHTA and CDR2 FQGNSA. Including the terminal cysteine and phenylalanine, the CDR3 comprises 18 residues. The only DNA kept is the CDR3, 54 bases in frame from the first base. For repertoire sequencing, the TCR beta CDR3 regions were amplified from RNA transcripts. The first round was an RT-PCR using HTBI primers with the Qiagen OneStep RT-PCR kit, and this first round was followed by a second-round multiplex PCR, then size selection and purification. Sequencing of the libraries was carried out on an Illumina HiSeq2000 in paired-end mode with 100 bp reads. The study's own analysis went as follows. SOAPnuke was used to process the reads, removing any read that contained adapters or uncalled bases, had a mean Phred below 15, or lacked an exact match to the constant primer or identifier. High-quality paired reads were merged with COPE v1.2.5. Clonotypes were defined as unique nucleotide sequences and were aligned to IMGT TRB V, D and J references using MiTCR v1.1. Analysis was restricted to V-J combinations with a frequency above 0.0001, which covered roughly 99% of repertoires. A TCR clonal expansion and chaos score per V-J combination was defined as the ratio of F50 clonal expansion to chaos observed in the TCRdist matrix. Welch's t-statistics and random forest were used to narrow the features down to more than 10 V-J combinations, which were then fed into a naive Bayes classifier. The similarity between thyroid and blood repertoires was quantified using the Morisita-Horn index. Through fastp at Q25 and MiXCR, TCRdb rebuilt clones from the public reads, retaining in-frame beta chains. Rows with a matching CDR3 protein are joined into one entry that keeps the most common DNA and genes. The V and J calls shown here were made by TCRdb, not taken from the authors' results. For this sample the table gives 600,000 to 950,000 distinct CDR3 sequences, of which 40% were detected only once. The ten largest clones capture approximately 43% of the sample.

Ophthalmopathy patients had moderately to severely active disease, Clinical Activity Score of at least 3, NOSPECS grade of at least 4, and disease duration under 3 months. Patients with other autoimmune diseases, uncontrolled infections, pregnancy or lactation were excluded. Diagnosis relied on clinical symptoms, serum thyroxine, TRAb, thyroid ultrasound and orbital computed tomography. PBMCs were isolated from roughly 10 ml of fresh peripheral blood by Ficoll-Paque density gradient centrifugation. Total RNA was extracted using Trizol reagent, and RNA quality was checked on an Agilent 2100 Bioanalyzer.

Sequenced sample: peripheral blood. The chain is encoded by TRBV7-2 joined to TRBJ2-7, and 12 bases in between align with TRBD2. The sequence derives from an adult man with Graves' ophthalmopathy. The bases read TGTGCCAGCAGCTTAAGGGGACTAGCGGGCGCTAGGACCTACGAGCAGTACTTC. This yields the protein CASSLRGLAGARTYEQYF.